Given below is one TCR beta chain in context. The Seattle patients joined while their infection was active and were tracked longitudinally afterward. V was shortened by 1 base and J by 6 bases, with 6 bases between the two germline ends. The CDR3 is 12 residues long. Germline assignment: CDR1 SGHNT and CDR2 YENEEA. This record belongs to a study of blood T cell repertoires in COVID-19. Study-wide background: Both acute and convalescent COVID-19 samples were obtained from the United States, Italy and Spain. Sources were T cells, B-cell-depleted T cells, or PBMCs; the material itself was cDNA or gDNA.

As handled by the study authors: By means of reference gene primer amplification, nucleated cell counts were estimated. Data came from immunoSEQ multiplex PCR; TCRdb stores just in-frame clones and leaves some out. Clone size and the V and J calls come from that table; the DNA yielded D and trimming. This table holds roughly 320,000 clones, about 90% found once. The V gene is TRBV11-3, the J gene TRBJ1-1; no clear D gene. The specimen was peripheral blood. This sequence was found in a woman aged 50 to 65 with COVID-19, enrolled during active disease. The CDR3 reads CASSLGEAEAFF. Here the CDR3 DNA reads TGTGCCAGCAGCTTAGGGGAGGCTGAAGCTTTCTTT. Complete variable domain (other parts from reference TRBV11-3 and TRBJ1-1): EAGVVQSPRYKIIEKKQPVAFWCNPISGHNTLYWYLQNLGQGPELLIRYENEEAVDDSQLPKDRFSAERLKGVDSTLKIQPAELGDSAVYLCASSLGEAEAFFGQGTRLTVV.